Sequencing of this TCR beta chain was carried out in a study of cytomegalovirus exposure and HLA in healthy donors. Overall study results and limits: Beyond CMV serostatus, there was no information to go on about immune exposure. Among TCR beta chains, those listed as cytomegalovirus-associated numbered around 180.

The PCR contained 60 Vbeta and 13 Jbeta primers. Method: immunoSEQ multiplex PCR; TCRdb's copy keeps in-frame clones and lacks some. The profile shows about 83,000 clones, 65% to 75% of them singletons. V lost 8 bases and J lost 0, with 10 bases in between. CDR3 size: 13 residues. Germline V gene data show CDR1 as SNHLY and CDR2 as FYNNEI. In the case of this clone: Its antigen is not identified.

This rearrangement joins TRBV2 to TRBJ1-2; D is possibly TRBD1 (6 bases). Sequenced: PBMCs. This clonotype originated in a man aged 55-75 years in good health and CMV-seronegative. Here the CDR3 reads CASGGLANYGYTF. In DNA form, the CDR3 reads TGTGCCAGCGGGGGCTTAGCTAACTATGGCTACACCTTC. The variable domain in full, with the rest retrieved from reference TRBV2 and TRBJ1-2, is EPEVTQTPSHQVTQMGQEVILRCVPISNHLYFYWYRQILGQKVEFLVSFYNNEISEKSEIFDDQFSVERPDGSNFTLKIRSTKLEDSAMYFCASGGLANYGYTFGSGTRLTVV.